Following are 31 T cell receptor beta chains from one sample sequenced in a study of blood T cell repertoires in COVID-19. The protocol was immunoSEQ multiplex PCR, while the TCRdb copy is restricted to in-frame clones and leaves out a portion. Of about 310,000 clones listed, 80% to 90% are singletons. Specimen: PBMCs or T cells enriched from blood (not recorded which). The origin of the receptors is a woman between 18 and 29 years old who had recovered from COVID-19.

As DNA, the CDR3 is TGTGCCAGCAGTGAAGGACAGGGTCAACCCTACGAGCAGTACTTC. It translates to CASSEGQGQPYEQYF. V and J are TRBV2 and TRBJ2-7; 7 bases align to TRBD1. The CDR3 extends over 15 amino acids. Trimming took 1 base from V and 2 from J; bases not matched to a gene: 5. Germline loops: CDR1 SNHLY, CDR2 FYNNEI.

The CDR3 here is CATSSIRGQGGDTQYF. In nucleotides, the CDR3 is TGTGCCACCAGTTCCATCCGGGGACAGGGGGGAGATACGCAGTATTTT. The rearrangement uses TRBV24-1 and TRBJ2-3, with 11 bases matching TRBD1. The V gene end was trimmed by 6 bases and the J gene end by 5 bases; junction bases not matched to a gene: 9. Germline V gene lookup returns CDR1 KGHDR and CDR2 SFDVKD. CDR3 size: 16 residues.

This clone was picked up a small number of times. The chain employs TRBV6-4 and TRBJ2-1; TRBD2 matches 11 bases. Germline V gene data show CDR1 as MRHNA and CDR2 as SNTAGT. V dropped 4 bases and J dropped 8; count of bases not matched to a gene: 4. CDR3 length equals 14 residues. The CDR3 loop reads CASSVTSGGYEQFF. CDR3 bases: TGTGCCAGCAGTGTCACTAGCGGGGGTTATGAGCAGTTCTTC.

The V gene is TRBV19, the J gene TRBJ1-1; D is unclear. V was shortened by 1 base and J by 4 bases, with 10 bases between the two germline ends. The germline V gene encodes CDR1 LNHDA and CDR2 SQIVND (reference sequence). The CDR3 has 14 amino acids. The CDR3 sequence: CASSIGGYGTEAFF. In DNA form, the CDR3 reads TGTGCCAGTAGTATAGGCGGCTATGGCACTGAAGCTTTCTTT.

The genes are TRBV5-5 and TRBJ2-7, with a weak D call TRBD2 (6 bases). Germline V CDR1 and CDR2: SGHKS, YYEKEE (reference sequence). V lost 7 bases and J 4 bases, leaving 12 bases between the germline ends. The CDR3 totals 12 residues. CDR3 sequence: CASVLGGYEQYF. The CDR3 DNA reads TGTGCCAGCGTACTCGGAGGGTACGAGCAGTACTTC. Variable domain in full (rest from reference TRBV5-5 and TRBJ2-7): DAGVTQSPTHLIKTRGQQVTLRCSPISGHKSVSWYQQVLGQGPQFIFQYYEKEERGRGNFPDRFSARQFPNYSSELNVNALLLGDSALYLCASVLGGYEQYFGPGTRLTVT.

This chain uses TRBV27 with TRBJ2-7; maybe TRBD1 (5 bases). This CDR3 spans 16 amino acids. Trimming pared 1 base from V and 2 bases from J, leaving 15 bases between. From germline, CDR1 is MNHEY and CDR2 SMNVEV (reference sequence). CDR3 amino acids: CASSLFDRRSPYEQYF. The DNA of the CDR3 is TGTGCCAGCAGTTTATTCGACAGACGAAGCCCCTACGAGCAGTACTTC.

This clone appeared once. The V call is TRBV11-2, the J call TRBJ2-7, with D uncertain. CDR3 length: 17 residues. The germline V gene encodes CDR1 SGHAT and CDR2 FQNNGV. V dropped 5 bases and J dropped 0 bases, with 20 bases sitting between them. CDR3 in DNA: TGTGCCAGCAGCCACATAATGACACTCACCGTCTCCTACGAGCAGTACTTC. This gives the protein CASSHIMTLTVSYEQYF.

The V gene is TRBV19, the J gene TRBJ1-1, with D possibly matching TRBD1 (6 bases). This CDR3 comprises 17 residues. Per the germline V gene, CDR1 is LNHDA and CDR2 is SQIVND (reference sequence). The V end was cut by 6 bases, the J end by 0 bases, with 20 bases between. CDR3: CASRTQGQPDMNTEAFF. The CDR3 nucleotides are TGTGCCAGTAGGACACAGGGACAACCAGACATGAACACTGAAGCTTTCTTT.

V is TRBV28 and J is TRBJ2-4; D may be TRBD1 (6 bases). Trimming left V 6 bases short and J 0 bases short, with 18 bases between. CDR1 and CDR2 from the germline V gene are MDHEN and SYDVKM. This CDR3 has 17 amino acids. CDR3 region: CASSDPFFRGAKNIQYF. The CDR3 coding sequence is TGTGCCAGCAGCGATCCATTTTTCAGGGGAGCCAAAAACATTCAGTACTTC.

For this clone: Other DNA sequences in this specimen translate into the identical CDR3. This rearrangement joins TRBV20-1 to TRBJ2-1; D not certain. Germline lookup yields CDR1 DFQATT and CDR2 SNEGSKA (reference sequence). V was shortened by 3 bases and J by 6 bases, with 3 bases between the two germline ends. The CDR3 covers 10 residues. As DNA, the CDR3 is TGCAGTGCTAGCCTCAATGAGCAGTTCTTC. This gives the protein CSASLNEQFF.

The chain combines TRBV14 with TRBJ2-7; the match to TRBD1 covers 9 bases. CDR1 SGHDN and CDR2 FVKESK come from the germline V gene. Losses at the gene ends were 0 bases for V and 3 bases for J; bases not matched to a gene: 6. The CDR3 is 16 amino acids. CDR3 loop: CASSQEGRTGVYEQYF. CDR3 bases: TGTGCCAGCAGCCAAGAAGGCAGGACAGGGGTCTACGAGCAGTACTTC.

The CDR3 loop reads CASSSGNTEAFF. The CDR3 DNA is TGTGCCAGCAGCTCGGGGAACACTGAAGCTTTCTTT. The chain links TRBV11-3 to TRBJ1-1; D unresolved. Germline-derived CDR1 and CDR2 are SGHNT and YENEEA. The CDR3 totals 12 residues. V gave up 4 bases and J gave up 1 base, with 4 bases separating them.

The chain links TRBV4-2 to TRBJ1-5; D is possibly TRBD1 (6 bases). Germline assignment: CDR1 LGHNA and CDR2 YNFKEQ. With 4 bases removed from V and 0 bases from J, the gap between germline ends came to 10 bases. This CDR3 is 15 amino acids long. CDR3 sequence: CASSPRGYSNQPQHF. The CDR3 DNA sequence: TGTGCCAGCAGCCCGAGGGGGTATAGCAATCAGCCCCAGCATTTT.

V gene TRBV28 combines with J gene TRBJ1-2; 7 nucleotides match TRBD1. From germline, CDR1 is MDHEN and CDR2 SYDVKM. The CDR3 totals 15 residues. V shed 2 bases, J shed 8 bases, and the junction held 11 bases outside the gene matches. CDR3 region: CASSLISRRGRGYTF. The CDR3 DNA reads TGTGCCAGCAGTTTAATCTCGCGGAGGGGGCGCGGCTACACCTTC.

The chain recombines TRBV4-1 with TRBJ1-1; tentative D call: TRBD1 (5 bases). V was trimmed by 4 bases and J by 1 base, leaving 10 bases between them. This CDR3 region has 14 residues. CDR1 MGHRA and CDR2 YSYEKL come from the germline V gene. This chain's CDR3 is CASSPRARNTEAFF. The CDR3 DNA reads TGCGCCAGCAGCCCCAGGGCTAGGAACACTGAAGCTTTCTTT.

This sequence joins TRBV9 and TRBJ2-1; 8 bases fit TRBD1. With 4 bases clipped from V and 1 base from J, the junction kept 4 bases outside the gene matches. This CDR3 contains 15 residues. Germline values: CDR1 SGDLS, CDR2 YYNGEE. In DNA form, the CDR3 reads TGTGCCAGCAGCAGTGACAGGGGTTCCTACAATGAGCAGTTCTTC. Translating gives CASSSDRGSYNEQFF.

The chain uses TRBV7-9 and TRBJ1-4, with unresolved D. The CDR3 totals 14 residues. In germline, CDR1 is SEHNR, CDR2 FQNEAQ (reference sequence). Trimming removed 5 bases at V and 8 bases at J, with 15 bases between. The CDR3: CASSLSGPREKLFF. DNA for the CDR3: TGTGCCAGCAGCCTCAGCGGGCCTCGAGAAAAACTGTTTTTT.

This chain links TRBV28 with TRBJ2-7; D might be TRBD1 (5 bases). CDR3 size: 15 residues. In germline, CDR1 is MDHEN, CDR2 SYDVKM. Trimming stripped 6 bases from V and 0 bases from J, with 15 bases between. The CDR3 reads CASRSQGRSSYEQYF. The CDR3 region has the DNA TGTGCCAGCAGATCCCAGGGCCGAAGCTCCTACGAGCAGTACTTC. The full variable domain, in which reference TRBV28 and TRBJ2-7 provide the parts outside the CDR3, is DVKVTQSSRYLVKRTGEKVFLECVQDMDHENMFWYRQDPGLGLRLIYFSYDVKMKEKGDIPEGYSVSREKKERFSLILESASTNQTSMYLCASRSQGRSSYEQYFGPGTRLTVT.

The V call is TRBV9, the J call TRBJ2-3, with 11 bases lining up with TRBD2. Trimming took 4 bases from V and 5 from J; bases not matched to a gene: 9. Looked up from germline, CDR1 is SGDLS and CDR2 is YYNGEE. This CDR3 spans 16 amino acids. The CDR3 DNA reads TGTGCCAGCAGCCCTTTAGCGGGAGGGGGAGGAGATACGCAGTATTTT. Translated, it gives CASSPLAGGGGDTQYF.

The V gene is TRBV28, the J gene TRBJ1-3; 8 positions match TRBD1. In germline, CDR1 is MDHEN, CDR2 SYDVKM. The CDR3 has 18 amino acids. Germline trimming cut 6 bases from V and 4 bases from J; bases unmatched to any gene: 17. DNA of the CDR3: TGTGCCAGCAGACCCCTCCCAGGGGGCGAACTATCAGGAAACACCATATATTTT. It translates to CASRPLPGGELSGNTIYF.

The J gene is TRBJ2-7, the V gene TRBV21-1; TRBD2 is the table's D call, not checked against the DNA. TRBV21-1 is a listed pseudogene. The CDR3 runs 15 residues. The CDR3 coding sequence is TGTGCCAGCAGCGAAAGGGCGGGAGGGCCCTACGAGCAGTACTTC. It yields the protein CASSERAGGPYEQYF.

The genes are TRBV20-1 and TRBJ1-4; a possible D gene is TRBD1 (5 bases). Germline V gene data show CDR1 as DFQATT and CDR2 as SNEGSKA (reference sequence). The CDR3 spans 13 residues. V lost 3 bases, J lost 5 bases, and 10 bases lay in between. The CDR3: CSASSGGNEKLFF. The CDR3 DNA is TGCAGTGCTAGTTCCGGGGGAAATGAAAAACTGTTTTTT.

V gene TRBV7-2 combines with J gene TRBJ1-6, with 9 bases matching TRBD1. Per the germline V gene, CDR1 is SGHTA and CDR2 is FQGNSA. This CDR3 comprises 16 residues. J was trimmed by 6 bases and V by 6 bases; bases with no gene match: 9. In nucleotides, the CDR3 is TGTGCCAGCAGAGGGACAGGGAGAAATTTTAATTCACCCCTCCACTTT. Its translation is CASRGTGRNFNSPLHF.

V and J are TRBV6-4 and TRBJ1-2; a weak D match, TRBD1 (6 bases). Germline-derived CDR1 and CDR2 are MRHNA and SNTAGT. The CDR3 extends over 14 amino acids. V lost 3 bases to trimming and J lost 3 bases, with 11 bases between them. The CDR3: CASSEEQGYYGYTF. The CDR3 DNA is TGTGCCAGCAGTGAAGAACAGGGTTACTATGGCTACACCTTC.

This clone has just one count. The chain combines TRBV24-1 with TRBJ1-5, with 8 bases lining up with TRBD1. The CDR3 runs 22 residues. From germline, CDR1 is KGHDR and CDR2 SFDVKD. J gave up 4 bases and V 4 bases, and 26 bases lay outside the gene matches. CDR3 sequence: CATSDPNLTDRVSVSGNQPQHF. DNA of the CDR3: TGTGCCACCAGTGACCCAAACCTAACGGACAGGGTGAGTGTCTCGGGGAATCAGCCCCAGCATTTT.

J is TRBJ2-2 and V is TRBV24-1; D is undetermined. The CDR3 is 14 amino acids. The V end was cut by 3 bases, the J end by 1 base, with 5 bases between. Germline V gives CDR1 KGHDR, CDR2 SFDVKD. The CDR3 here is CATSDPGNTGELFF. CDR3 nucleotide sequence: TGTGCCACCAGTGATCCAGGGAACACCGGGGAGCTGTTTTTT.

CDR3 region: CATSRGGLLETQYF. For the CDR3, the DNA is TGTGCCACCAGCAGAGGGGGCCTTCTCGAGACCCAGTACTTC. V and J are TRBV15 and TRBJ2-5, with D perhaps matching TRBD1 (5 bases). CDR3 length: 14 residues. Trimming left V 1 base short and J 5 bases short, with 11 bases between. Germline CDR1 is LNHNV and CDR2 is YYDKDF (reference sequence).

The chain recombines TRBV10-3 with TRBJ2-1, with D tentatively TRBD2 (6 bases). CDR1 is ENHRY, CDR2 SYGVKD, per germline. V dropped 5 bases and J dropped 8 bases, with 13 bases sitting between them. This CDR3 is 13 amino acids long. The CDR3 nucleotides read TGTGCCATCAGTTTTACGGGGGTGGATGAGCAGTTCTTC. Its protein is CAISFTGVDEQFF.

This chain uses TRBV28 with TRBJ1-6, with D tentatively TRBD1 (6 bases). The V and J ends lost 5 bases and 10 bases respectively, with 18 bases between them. Germline values: CDR1 MDHEN, CDR2 SYDVKM. The CDR3 contains 15 residues. CDR3 sequence reads: CASSPPQGFRSPLHF. The CDR3 DNA reads TGTGCCAGCAGTCCCCCCCAGGGGTTTCGGTCACCCCTCCACTTT.

This clone was detected a few times. The gene calls are TRBV6-5 and TRBJ2-1; D is undetermined. The V end was cut by 6 bases, the J end by 5 bases, with 8 bases between. CDR1 and CDR2 from the germline V gene are MNHEY and SVGAGI. The CDR3 loop spans 12 amino acids. The CDR3 DNA sequence: TGTGCCAGCAGGCAGGTTAACAATGAGCAGTTCTTC. The encoded protein is CASRQVNNEQFF.

This chain joins TRBV12-5 and TRBJ1-2; D call uncertain. V was clipped by 0 bases and J by 3 bases, with 17 bases between them. Germline V gives CDR1 LGHNT, CDR2 FRNRAP. This CDR3 is built from 17 residues. The CDR3 nucleotides are TGTGCTAGTGGTTTGGTACCCGGGAAGCCAGGTGACTATGGCTACACCTTC. Translated: CASGLVPGKPGDYGYTF.